These T cell receptor beta chains were read from a single sample in a study of shared clonotypes between healthy human individuals. Assay used: immunoSEQ multiplex PCR; TCRdb lists only in-frame clones, some missing. The table lists about 680,000 clones, around 67% of them singletons, with 1.7% in the top ten. Sequencing was carried out using memory CD4+ T cells sorted from blood. These receptors all come from a woman aged 25 to 45 in good health. Both conserved end residues are part of each CDR3. Fields, in order: clone size, J gene, D gene, V gene, CDR3 protein, CDR3 DNA. A D gene is named only where the DNA matches it firmly. Part of the rows lack a size; the others show once, few, many or a class for expanded clones.

-,TRBJ2-3,-,TRBV7-2,CASSSRRGDTQYF,TGTGCCAGCAGCTCCCGTAGGGGGGATACGCAGTATTTT
-,TRBJ1-1,-,TRBV5-6,CASSGGPGRNTEAFF,TGTGCCAGCAGCGGAGGACCGGGACGGAACACTGAAGCTTTCTTT
few,TRBJ1-2,-,TRBV19,CASSTRIVGNGYTF,TGTGCCAGTAGTACCCGCATAGTAGGGAATGGCTACACCTTC
-,TRBJ2-6,TRBD1,TRBV27,CASSSGQTRSGANVLTF,TGTGCCAGCAGTTCGGGACAGACCCGCTCTGGGGCCAACGTCCTGACTTTC
-,TRBJ2-3,-,TRBV9,CASSVRIGLADTQYF,TGTGCCAGCAGCGTTCGGATTGGGCTCGCAGATACGCAGTATTTT
many,TRBJ2-5,-,TRBV5-6,CASSGSTQYF,TGTGCCAGCAGCGGGAGCACGCAGTACTTC
-,TRBJ2-3,-,TRBV6-5,CASSYSSDTDTQYF,TGTGCCAGCAGTTACTCGTCAGACACAGATACGCAGTATTTT
-,TRBJ2-1,-,TRBV25-1,CASSEFGGTTYNEQFF,TGTGCCAGCAGTGAATTTGGCGGGACCACCTACAATGAGCAGTTCTTC
-,TRBJ2-3,TRBD1,TRBV2,CASVGQGSANTQYF,TGTGCCAGCGTCGGACAGGGGTCGGCAAATACGCAGTATTTT
-,TRBJ2-7,-,TRBV6-6,CASSYSRQGGYEQYF,TGTGCCAGCAGTTACTCGAGGCAGGGCGGCTACGAGCAGTACTTC
-,TRBJ2-3,-,TRBV7-2,CASSGMGAGTDTQYF,TGTGCCAGCAGCGGTATGGGGGCTGGCACAGATACGCAGTATTTT
-,TRBJ1-4,-,TRBV11-2,CASSFGQTGEKLFF,TGTGCCAGCAGCTTTGGCCAGACGGGGGAAAAACTGTTTTTT
-,TRBJ2-7,TRBD1,TRBV28,CVVQGVLYEQYF,TGTGTTGTGCAGGGGGTCCTCTACGAGCAGTACTTC
-,TRBJ2-2,TRBD1,TRBV5-1,CASRTGQGFTGELFF,TGCGCCAGCAGAACGGGACAGGGGTTCACCGGGGAGCTGTTTTTT
-,TRBJ1-5,-,TRBV27,CASIDGRGNQPQHF,TGTGCCAGCATTGACGGTCGAGGCAATCAGCCCCAGCATTTT
-,TRBJ1-1,-,TRBV14,CASSQDLRQREAFF,TGTGCCAGCAGCCAAGATTTGAGACAGCGTGAAGCTTTCTTT
few,TRBJ1-2,TRBD1,TRBV15,CATSRDPTGVLYGYTF,TGTGCCACCAGCAGAGATCCGACAGGGGTCTTATATGGCTACACCTTC
once,TRBJ2-3,-,TRBV4-2,CAARPTFGDTQYF,TGTGCCGCCCGACCGACATTCGGGGATACGCAGTATTTT
-,TRBJ2-1,-,TRBV14,CASSRSYEQFF,TGTGCCAGCAGCCGGAGCTATGAGCAGTTCTTC
few,TRBJ2-3,TRBD2,TRBV27,CASKSGLAGLDTQYF,TGTGCCAGCAAATCCGGACTAGCGGGATTGGATACGCAGTATTTT
few,TRBJ2-7,-,TRBV18,CASSPDSSYEQYF,TGTGCCAGCTCACCGGACAGCTCCTACGAGCAGTACTTC
-,TRBJ2-2,-,TRBV28,CASIRSQLTGELFF,TGTGCCAGCATAAGGTCACAACTCACCGGGGAGCTGTTTTTT
-,TRBJ1-4,-,TRBV5-5,CASSQEWGNEKLFF,TGTGCCAGCAGCCAGGAATGGGGAAATGAAAAACTGTTTTTT
once,TRBJ2-7,TRBD1,TRBV4-2,CASSQVVNRGREQYF,TGTGCCAGCAGCCAAGTGGTGAATAGGGGGCGCGAGCAGTACTTC
-,TRBJ1-5,-,TRBV11-1,CASSESGGNNQPQHF,TGTGCCAGCAGCGAATCTGGTGGCAACAATCAGCCCCAGCATTTT
-,TRBJ2-1,-,TRBV28,CASSFYRGEQFF,TGTGCCAGCAGTTTCTATCGCGGGGAGCAGTTCTTC
few,TRBJ2-7,TRBD1,TRBV28,CASIPGQGSNEQYF,TGTGCCAGCATCCCGGGACAGGGGTCCAACGAGCAGTACTTC
-,TRBJ2-1,TRBD2,TRBV6-1,CASSESLAGGLGMNEQFF,TGTGCCAGCAGTGAAAGCCTAGCGGGAGGCCTGGGGATGAATGAGCAGTTCTTC
-,TRBJ1-2,-,TRBV28,CASSLSGQANYGYTF,TGTGCCAGCAGTTTGTCGGGGCAAGCTAACTATGGCTACACCTTC
-,TRBJ1-1,-,TRBV29-1,CSVTKRGTEAFF,TGCAGCGTGACAAAACGGGGGACTGAAGCTTTCTTT
-,TRBJ2-6,-,TRBV30,CAWSERGSGANVLTF,TGTGCCTGGAGTGAGAGGGGCTCTGGGGCCAACGTCCTGACTTTC
many,TRBJ2-4,-,TRBV25-1,CASSEYDQGTVGNIQYF,TGTGCCAGCAGTGAATATGACCAGGGAACAGTAGGGAACATTCAGTACTTC
-,TRBJ2-7,TRBD2,TRBV2,CASSETSGEQYF,TGTGCCAGCAGTGAAACTAGCGGCGAGCAGTACTTC
-,TRBJ2-3,TRBD1,TRBV7-2,CASSLAGTGGTDTQYF,TGTGCCAGCAGCTTAGCGGGGACAGGGGGCACAGATACGCAGTATTTT
-,TRBJ2-7,TRBD2,TRBV19,CASSSGSWPYEQYF,TGTGCCAGTAGCAGCGGGAGTTGGCCCTACGAGCAGTACTTC
-,TRBJ2-7,TRBD2,TRBV11-2,CASSSIAGEYEQYF,TGTGCCAGCAGCTCTATAGCGGGAGAATACGAGCAGTACTTC
-,TRBJ1-3,-,TRBV28,CATDTSGNTIYF,TGTGCCACCGACACCTCTGGAAACACCATATATTTT
-,TRBJ2-2,TRBD1,TRBV19,CATTGQEATGELFF,TGTGCCACGACGGGACAGGAGGCGACCGGGGAGCTGTTTTTT
-,TRBJ2-7,-,TRBV1,CTSSPGLQTYEQYF,TGCACCAGCAGCCCGGGACTCCAGACCTACGAGCAGTACTTC
-,TRBJ2-2,TRBD1,TRBV27,CASRTGWRGELFF,TGTGCCAGCAGGACAGGGTGGAGAGGGGAGCTGTTTTTT
few,TRBJ2-2,-,TRBV9,CASSNLGWELFF,TGTGCCAGCAGCAATCTAGGGTGGGAGCTGTTTTTT
-,TRBJ1-1,-,TRBV19,CASSTQPMGSGAFF,TGTGCCAGTAGTACGCAACCCATGGGCTCGGGAGCTTTCTTT
-,TRBJ1-1,-,TRBV11-2,CASSFLLGTVNTEAFF,TGTGCCAGCAGCTTCCTTTTAGGGACTGTGAACACTGAAGCTTTCTTT
-,TRBJ2-7,TRBD2,TRBV27,CASSFWTSGYEQYF,TGTGCCAGCAGTTTTTGGACTAGCGGTTACGAGCAGTACTTC
-,TRBJ2-1,TRBD2,TRBV11-3,CASSLDRTSGSSYNEQFF,TGTGCCAGCAGCTTAGATCGCACTAGCGGGAGTTCCTACAATGAGCAGTTCTTC
-,TRBJ1-5,-,TRBV5-7,CASIALRPLRYYSNQPQHF,TGTGCCAGCATTGCCTTAAGACCCCTGCGATATTATAGCAATCAGCCCCAGCATTTT
many,TRBJ2-3,TRBD2,TRBV7-2,CASSYAGTSGIDTQYF,TGTGCCAGCAGCTACGCCGGGACTAGCGGGATTGATACGCAGTATTTT
-,TRBJ1-2,TRBD1,TRBV6-5,CASSARQGNGYTF,TGTGCCAGCAGTGCCAGACAGGGAAATGGCTACACCTTC
-,TRBJ1-4,TRBD1,TRBV25-1,CASSEYAGTGRNEKLFF,TGTGCCAGCAGTGAATATGCCGGGACAGGCCGAAATGAAAAACTGTTTTTT
few,TRBJ2-7,-,TRBV2,CASNEGRNEQYF,TGTGCCAGCAATGAGGGGAGAAACGAGCAGTACTTC
many,TRBJ1-1,-,TRBV4-1,CASSQEGFANTEAFF,TGCGCCAGCAGCCAAGAGGGATTTGCGAACACTGAAGCTTTCTTT
-,TRBJ2-7,-,TRBV27,CASLFRDEQYF,TGTGCCAGCCTCTTCCGAGACGAGCAGTACTTC
-,TRBJ2-5,TRBD2,TRBV5-8,CASSPGLAGEVAETQYF,TGTGCCAGCAGCCCGGGACTAGCGGGAGAGGTTGCAGAGACCCAGTACTTC
many,TRBJ2-7,TRBD1,TRBV7-9,CASSSGQGKYDEQYF,TGTGCCAGCAGCTCGGGACAGGGGAAGTACGACGAGCAGTACTTC